This TCR beta chain was identified in a study of blood T cell repertoires in COVID-19. TCRdb's copy holds only in-frame clones and misses some; the assay was immunoSEQ multiplex PCR. The sample has about 160,000 clones, roughly 90% seen once. To note about this clone: The same CDR3 can be traced to other DNA sequences in this sample.

This CDR3 has 13 residues. V dropped 5 bases and J dropped 7 bases, with 12 bases sitting between them. The germline CDR1 and CDR2 sequences are GTSNPN and SVGIG (reference sequence). The sample comprised peripheral blood. The chain combines TRBV30 with TRBJ1-6; a possible D gene is TRBD1 (6 bases). The clonotype comes from a man in his fifties with acute or convalescent COVID-19. The CDR3 sequence: CAWEGQPNSPLHF. The CDR3 coding sequence is TGTGCCTGGGAAGGACAGCCAAATTCACCCCTCCACTTT.